This entry lists 7 T cell receptor beta chains sequenced from one sample in a study of T cell responses to AZD1222 COVID-19 vaccine (dated by TCRdb to the early 2020s). The library was obtained by the immunoSEQ multiplex PCR assay. TCRdb took over this immuneACCESS table, retaining in-frame rearrangements with V and J assigned. Such tables are incomplete; in checked studies, under half of the missing clones stem from an unresolved V gene, and the remainder is unexplained. This sample comprises more than 150,000 clones, 90% to 95% of them detected only once. Together, the top ten hold 7.5% to 10% of the sample. The time point label on this specimen signifies: baseline before first vaccination. The input for sequencing was peripheral blood, taken on day 0 of AZD1222 vaccination. These receptors originate from an adult in good health.

The chain links TRBV6-5 to TRBJ1-5; TRBD1 matches 9 bases. The V gene's germline CDR1 is MNHEY and CDR2 SVGAGI. The CDR3 runs 15 residues. The J segment lost 3 bases and the V segment lost 7 bases, leaving 7 bases of the junction unmatched. The CDR3 DNA reads as TGTGCCAGCAATGGTTGGGACAGGGTCAATCAGCCCCAGCATTTT. Its translation is CASNGWDRVNQPQHF.

The V call is TRBV27, the J call TRBJ1-2; no definite D call. Trimming left V 2 bases short and J 3 bases short, with 19 bases between. CDR3 length: 17 residues. Germline V gene lookup returns CDR1 MNHEY and CDR2 SMNVEV (reference sequence). CDR3 DNA sequence: TGTGCCAGCAGTTTAAAAAGGTCGCCCCCACTAGACTATGGCTACACCTTC. Its protein product is CASSLKRSPPLDYGYTF.

CDR3 sequence: CASSLFQGAKNIQYF. CDR3 bases: TGTGCCAGCAGTTTGTTTCAGGGAGCCAAAAACATTCAGTACTTC. The chain carries TRBV28 and TRBJ2-4, with D maybe TRBD1 (5 bases). This CDR3 comprises 15 residues. The germline gives CDR1 MDHEN, CDR2 SYDVKM. Trimming left V 3 bases short and J 0 bases short, with 9 bases between.

This clone has only one observation. The chain uses TRBV4-2 and TRBJ1-2, with D perhaps TRBD1 (5 bases). CDR1 and CDR2 from the germline V gene are LGHNA and YNFKEQ. Between the trimmed V and J ends, which lost 0 bases and 3 bases, there was a span of 11 bases. The CDR3 sequence is 15 residues long. CDR3 region: CASSQEHWGDYGYTF. The DNA for the CDR3 is TGTGCCAGCAGCCAAGAACACTGGGGGGACTATGGCTACACCTTC.

The chain links TRBV6-5 to TRBJ1-1, with D perhaps TRBD1 (6 bases). The CDR3 sequence is 15 residues long. The V gene lost 3 bases and the J gene lost 0 bases, with 11 bases spanning the gap. Looked up from germline, CDR1 is MNHEY and CDR2 is SVGAGI. The CDR3 here is CASSYQGTLNTEAFF. DNA of the CDR3: TGTGCCAGCAGTTATCAAGGGACATTGAACACTGAAGCTTTCTTT.

This clone was observed once. This chain links TRBV13 with TRBJ1-2, with 7 positions matching TRBD1. This CDR3 contains 14 residues. The germline gives CDR1 PRHDT, CDR2 FYEKMQ (reference sequence). Trimming removed 6 bases from V and 2 bases from J; junction bases left unmatched: 6. The CDR3 DNA follows: TGTGCCAGCAGTTCCGGGACAGAGAACTATGGCTACACCTTC. Its translation: CASSSGTENYGYTF.

V usage is TRBV21-1 and J usage is TRBJ1-4; the table names TRBD1, a call not compared with the DNA. TRBV21-1 is reported as a pseudogene. This CDR3 has 14 residues. The CDR3 DNA is TGTGCCAGCAGCAACCGGGACAGAAATGAAAAACTGTTTTTT. Its protein product is CASSNRDRNEKLFF.